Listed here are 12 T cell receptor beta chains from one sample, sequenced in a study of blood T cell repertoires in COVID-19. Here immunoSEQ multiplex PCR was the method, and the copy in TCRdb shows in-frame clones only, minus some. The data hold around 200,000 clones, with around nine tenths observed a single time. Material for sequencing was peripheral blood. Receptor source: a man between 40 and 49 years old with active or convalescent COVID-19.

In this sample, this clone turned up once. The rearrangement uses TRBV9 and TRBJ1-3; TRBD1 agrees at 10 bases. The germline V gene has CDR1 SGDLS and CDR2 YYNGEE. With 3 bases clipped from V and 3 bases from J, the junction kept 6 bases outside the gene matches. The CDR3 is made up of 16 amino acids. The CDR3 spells CASSALTGGYGNTIYF. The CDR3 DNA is TGTGCCAGCAGCGCCCTGACAGGGGGCTATGGAAACACCATATATTTT.

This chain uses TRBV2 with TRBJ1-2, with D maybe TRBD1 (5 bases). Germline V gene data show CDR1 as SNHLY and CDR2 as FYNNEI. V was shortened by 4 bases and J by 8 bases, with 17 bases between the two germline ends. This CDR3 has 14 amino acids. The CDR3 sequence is CASSVGLSSGGYTF. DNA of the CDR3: TGTGCCAGCAGTGTGGGCCTTTCGTCAGGGGGCTACACCTTC. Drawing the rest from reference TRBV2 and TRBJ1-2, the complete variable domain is EPEVTQTPSHQVTQMGQEVILRCVPISNHLYFYWYRQILGQKVEFLVSFYNNEISEKSEIFDDQFSVERPDGSNFTLKIRSTKLEDSAMYFCASSVGLSSGGYTFGSGTRLTVV.

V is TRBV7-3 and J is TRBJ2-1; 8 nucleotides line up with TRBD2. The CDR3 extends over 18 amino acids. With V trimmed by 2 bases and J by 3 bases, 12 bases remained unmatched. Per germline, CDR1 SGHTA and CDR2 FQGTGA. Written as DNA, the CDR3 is TGTGCCAGCAGCTTATACCCCGACGGGAGCGGGGGCTACAATGAGCAGTTCTTC. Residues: CASSLYPDGSGGYNEQFF.

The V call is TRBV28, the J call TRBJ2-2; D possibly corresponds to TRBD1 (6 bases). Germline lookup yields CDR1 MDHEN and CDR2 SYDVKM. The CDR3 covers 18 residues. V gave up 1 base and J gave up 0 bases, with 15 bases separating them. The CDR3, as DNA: TGTGCCAGCAGTTTATTAACCTCCGGGACACCGAACACCGGGGAGCTGTTTTTT. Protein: CASSLLTSGTPNTGELFF.

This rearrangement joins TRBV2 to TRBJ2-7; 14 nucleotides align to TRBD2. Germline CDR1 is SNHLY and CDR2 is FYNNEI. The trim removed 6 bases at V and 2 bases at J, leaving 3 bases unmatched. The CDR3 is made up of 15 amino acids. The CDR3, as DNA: TGTGCCAGCAGGGGGACTAGCGGGGGAACCTACGAGCAGTACTTC. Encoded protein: CASRGTSGGTYEQYF.

The CDR3 DNA follows: TGTGCCAGCAGCCCTCCTTCAGCGGGGGGCTCAGAGACCCAGTACTTC. Its translation is CASSPPSAGGSETQYF. This chain connects TRBV3-1 (or the pseudogene TRBV3-2) to TRBJ2-5; TRBD2 agrees at 9 bases. V shed 4 bases and J 4 bases; nucleotides not matched to a gene: 10. CDR3 size: 16 residues. Germline CDR1 LGHDT, CDR2 YNNKEL (reference sequence).

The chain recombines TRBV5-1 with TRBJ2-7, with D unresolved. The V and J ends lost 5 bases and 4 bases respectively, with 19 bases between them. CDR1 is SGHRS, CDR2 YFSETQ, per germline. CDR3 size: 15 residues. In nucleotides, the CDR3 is TGCGCCAGCAGTCAAACAGCTCTCCCTTTTTACGAGCAGTACTTC. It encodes CASSQTALPFYEQYF.

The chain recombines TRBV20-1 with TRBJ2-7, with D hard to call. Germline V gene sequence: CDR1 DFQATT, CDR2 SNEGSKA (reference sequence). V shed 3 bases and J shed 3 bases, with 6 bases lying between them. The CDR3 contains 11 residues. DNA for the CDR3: TGCAGTGCTAGTGATAGCTACGAGCAGTACTTC. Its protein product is CSASDSYEQYF.

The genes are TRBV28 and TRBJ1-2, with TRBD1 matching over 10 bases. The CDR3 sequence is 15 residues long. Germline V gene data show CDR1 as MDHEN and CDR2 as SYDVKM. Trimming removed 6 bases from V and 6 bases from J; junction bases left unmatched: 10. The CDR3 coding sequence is TGTGCCAGCAGCTCCGGGACAGGGGATTGGGATGGCTACACCTTC. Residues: CASSSGTGDWDGYTF.

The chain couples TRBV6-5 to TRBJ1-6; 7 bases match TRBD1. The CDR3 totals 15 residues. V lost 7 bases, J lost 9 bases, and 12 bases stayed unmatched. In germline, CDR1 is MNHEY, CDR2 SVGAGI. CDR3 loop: CASKPSQGVGSPLHF. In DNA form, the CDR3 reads TGTGCCAGCAAGCCCAGTCAGGGGGTGGGTTCACCCCTCCACTTT.

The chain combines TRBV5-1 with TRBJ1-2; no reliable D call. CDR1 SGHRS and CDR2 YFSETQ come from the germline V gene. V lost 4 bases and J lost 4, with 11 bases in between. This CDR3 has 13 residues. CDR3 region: CASSAREPYGYTF. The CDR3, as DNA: TGCGCCAGCAGCGCCCGGGAGCCCTATGGCTACACCTTC.

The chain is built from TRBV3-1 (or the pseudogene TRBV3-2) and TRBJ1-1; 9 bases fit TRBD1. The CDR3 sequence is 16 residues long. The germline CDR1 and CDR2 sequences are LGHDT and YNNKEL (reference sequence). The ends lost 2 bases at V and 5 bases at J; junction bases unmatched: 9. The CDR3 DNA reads TGTGCCAGCAGCCAAAGAAAGGACAGGGGTCGTACTGAAGCTTTCTTT. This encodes CASSQRKDRGRTEAFF.